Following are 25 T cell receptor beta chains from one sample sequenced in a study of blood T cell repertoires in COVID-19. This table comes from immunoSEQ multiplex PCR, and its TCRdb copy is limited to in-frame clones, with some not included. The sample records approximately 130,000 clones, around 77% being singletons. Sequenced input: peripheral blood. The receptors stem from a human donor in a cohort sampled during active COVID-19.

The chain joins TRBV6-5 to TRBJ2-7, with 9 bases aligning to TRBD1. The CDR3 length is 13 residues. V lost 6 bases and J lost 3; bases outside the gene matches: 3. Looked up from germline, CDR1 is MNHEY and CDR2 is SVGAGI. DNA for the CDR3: TGTGCCAGCAGACAGGGGGCGAGCTACGAGCAGTACTTC. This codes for CASRQGASYEQYF.

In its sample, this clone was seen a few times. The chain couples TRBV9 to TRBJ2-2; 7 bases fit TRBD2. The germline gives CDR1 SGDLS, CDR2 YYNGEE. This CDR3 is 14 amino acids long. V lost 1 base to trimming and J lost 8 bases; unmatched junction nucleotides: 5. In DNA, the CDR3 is TGTGCCAGCAGCGTAACGGGAGGACAAGGGGAGCTGTTTTTT. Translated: CASSVTGGQGELFF.

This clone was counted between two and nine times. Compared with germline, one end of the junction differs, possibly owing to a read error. CDR3 DNA sequence: TGTGCCAGCAGTAGAGGTCGGGCGAACACCGGGGAGCTGTTTTTT. Translated, it gives CASSRGRANTGELFF. The gene calls are TRBV19 and TRBJ2-2; D gene uncertain. Germline CDR1 reads LNHDA; CDR2 reads SQIVND (reference sequence). CDR3 length: 15 residues.

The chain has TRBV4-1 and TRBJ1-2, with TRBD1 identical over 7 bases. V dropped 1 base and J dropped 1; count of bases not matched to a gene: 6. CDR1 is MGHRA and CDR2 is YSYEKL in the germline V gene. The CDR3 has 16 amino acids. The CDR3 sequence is CASSQGDSYLNYGYTF. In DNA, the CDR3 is TGCGCCAGCAGCCAAGGGGACAGCTACCTTAACTATGGCTACACCTTC.

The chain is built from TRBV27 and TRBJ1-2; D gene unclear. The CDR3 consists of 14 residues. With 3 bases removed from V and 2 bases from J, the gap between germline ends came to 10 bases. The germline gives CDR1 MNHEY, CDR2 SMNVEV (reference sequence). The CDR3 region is CASSFSPGNYGYTF. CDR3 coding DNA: TGTGCCAGCAGTTTTAGTCCCGGGAACTATGGCTACACCTTC.

The DNA of the CDR3 is TGCGCCAGCAGCCGCCACAGCGGGGACTCCACCAATGAGCAGTTCTTC. Protein sequence: CASSRHSGDSTNEQFF. The gene calls are TRBV4-1 and TRBJ2-1, with 7 positions matching TRBD2. Germline values: CDR1 MGHRA, CDR2 YSYEKL. The CDR3 length is 16 residues. The ends lost 4 bases at V and 6 bases at J; junction bases unmatched: 12.

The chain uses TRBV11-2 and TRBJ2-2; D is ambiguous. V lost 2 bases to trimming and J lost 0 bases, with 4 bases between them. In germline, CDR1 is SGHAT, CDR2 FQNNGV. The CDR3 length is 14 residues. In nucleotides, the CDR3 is TGTGCCAGCAGCTTACTAGCGAACACCGGGGAGCTGTTTTTT. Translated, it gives CASSLLANTGELFF.

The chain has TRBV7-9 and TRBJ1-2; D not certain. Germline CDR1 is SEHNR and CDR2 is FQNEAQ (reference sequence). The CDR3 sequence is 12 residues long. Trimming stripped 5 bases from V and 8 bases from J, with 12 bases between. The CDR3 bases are TGTGCCAGCAGCCCGCCGGCGGAGGGCTACACCTTC. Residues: CASSPPAEGYTF.

CDR3 nucleotides: TGTGCCAGCAGAGACACAGCCTCCTACGAGCAGTACTTC. This encodes CASRDTASYEQYF. V gene TRBV28 combines with J gene TRBJ2-7; no reliable D call. Germline V gives CDR1 MDHEN, CDR2 SYDVKM. Trimming took 6 bases from V and 0 from J, leaving 9 bases between them. CDR3 length: 13 residues. The variable domain in full, with the rest retrieved from reference TRBV28 and TRBJ2-7, is DVKVTQSSRYLVKRTGEKVFLECVQDMDHENMFWYRQDPGLGLRLIYFSYDVKMKEKGDIPEGYSVSREKKERFSLILESASTNQTSMYLCASRDTASYEQYFGPGTRLTVT.

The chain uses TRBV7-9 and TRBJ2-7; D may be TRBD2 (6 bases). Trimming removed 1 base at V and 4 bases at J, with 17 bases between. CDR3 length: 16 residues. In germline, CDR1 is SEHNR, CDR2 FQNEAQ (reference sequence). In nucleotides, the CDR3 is TGTGCCAGCAGCTTAGGTGTCAGGGAGGTAGAATACGAGCAGTACTTC. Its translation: CASSLGVREVEYEQYF. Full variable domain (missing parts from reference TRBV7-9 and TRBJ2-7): DTGVSQNPRHKITKRGQNVTFRCDPISEHNRLYWYRQTLGQGPEFLTYFQNEAQLEKSRLLSDRFSAERPKGSFSTLEIQRTEQGDSAMYLCASSLGVREVEYEQYFGPGTRLTVT.

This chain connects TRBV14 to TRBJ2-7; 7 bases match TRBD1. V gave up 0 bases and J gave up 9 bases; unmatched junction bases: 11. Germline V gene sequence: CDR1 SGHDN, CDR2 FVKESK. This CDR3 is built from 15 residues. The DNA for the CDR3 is TGTGCCAGCAGCCAAGATTCGGGACAGCTACGAGGGCAGTACTTC. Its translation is CASSQDSGQLRGQYF.

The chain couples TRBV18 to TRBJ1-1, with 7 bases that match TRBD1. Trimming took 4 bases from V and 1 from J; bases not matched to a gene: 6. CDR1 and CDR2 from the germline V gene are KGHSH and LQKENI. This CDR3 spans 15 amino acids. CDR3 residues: CASSQGQVPNTEAFF. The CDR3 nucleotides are TGTGCCAGCTCACAAGGACAGGTGCCGAACACTGAAGCTTTCTTT.

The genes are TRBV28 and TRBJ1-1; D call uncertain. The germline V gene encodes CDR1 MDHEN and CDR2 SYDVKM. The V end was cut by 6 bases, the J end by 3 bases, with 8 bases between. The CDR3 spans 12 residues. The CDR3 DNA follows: TGTGCCAGCAGCCAGGTTTACACTGAAGCTTTCTTT. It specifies CASSQVYTEAFF.

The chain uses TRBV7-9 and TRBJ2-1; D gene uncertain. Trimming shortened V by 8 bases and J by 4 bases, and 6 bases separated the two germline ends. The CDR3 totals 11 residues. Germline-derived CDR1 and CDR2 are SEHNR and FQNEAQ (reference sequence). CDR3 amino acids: CASDKYNEQFF. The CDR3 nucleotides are TGTGCCAGCGACAAATACAATGAGCAGTTCTTC.

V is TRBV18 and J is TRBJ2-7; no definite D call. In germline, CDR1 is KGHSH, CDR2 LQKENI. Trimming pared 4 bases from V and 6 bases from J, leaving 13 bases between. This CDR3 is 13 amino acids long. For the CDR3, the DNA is TGTGCCAGCTCACTAGATACAGTAGGCGAGCAGTACTTC. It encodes CASSLDTVGEQYF.

This CDR3 is CASSPMELLAAGRNEQFF. The CDR3 DNA reads as TGTGCCAGCAGCCCGATGGAGCTACTAGCGGCGGGTCGGAATGAGCAGTTCTTC. This chain links TRBV5-6 with TRBJ2-1, with 8 nucleotides matching TRBD2. The CDR3 loop spans 18 amino acids. The V segment lost 4 bases and the J segment 7 bases; nucleotides outside the gene matches: 19. CDR1 is SGHDT, CDR2 YYEEEE, per germline.

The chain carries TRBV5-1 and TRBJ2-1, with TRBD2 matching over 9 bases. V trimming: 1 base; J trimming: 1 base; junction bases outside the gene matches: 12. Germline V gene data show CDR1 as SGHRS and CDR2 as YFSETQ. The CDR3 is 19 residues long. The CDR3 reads CASSLIPSGAQGSYNEQFF. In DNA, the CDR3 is TGCGCCAGCAGCTTGATTCCTAGCGGGGCTCAAGGGTCCTACAATGAGCAGTTCTTC.

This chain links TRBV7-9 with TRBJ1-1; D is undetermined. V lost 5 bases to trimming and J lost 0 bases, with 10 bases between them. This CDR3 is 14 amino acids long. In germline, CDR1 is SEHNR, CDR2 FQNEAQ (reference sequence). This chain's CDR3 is CASSPPPLNTEAFF. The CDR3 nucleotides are TGTGCCAGCAGCCCTCCTCCTTTGAACACTGAAGCTTTCTTT.

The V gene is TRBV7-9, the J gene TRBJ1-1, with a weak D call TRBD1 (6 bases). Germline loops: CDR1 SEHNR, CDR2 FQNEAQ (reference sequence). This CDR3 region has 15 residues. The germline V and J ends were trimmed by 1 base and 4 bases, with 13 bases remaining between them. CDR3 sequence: CASSLGGIGGTEAFF. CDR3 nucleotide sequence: TGTGCCAGCAGCTTAGGAGGGATAGGGGGCACTGAAGCTTTCTTT.

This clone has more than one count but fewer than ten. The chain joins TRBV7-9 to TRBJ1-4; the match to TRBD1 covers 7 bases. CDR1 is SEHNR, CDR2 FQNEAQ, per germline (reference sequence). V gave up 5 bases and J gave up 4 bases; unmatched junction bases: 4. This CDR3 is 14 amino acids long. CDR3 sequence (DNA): TGTGCCAGCAGCCCCGGACAGGATAATGAAAAACTGTTTTTT. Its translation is CASSPGQDNEKLFF.

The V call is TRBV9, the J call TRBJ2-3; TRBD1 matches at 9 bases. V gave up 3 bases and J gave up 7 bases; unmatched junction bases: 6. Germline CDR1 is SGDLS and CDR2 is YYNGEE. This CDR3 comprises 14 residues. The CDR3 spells CASSAGQGSNTQYF. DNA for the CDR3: TGTGCCAGCAGCGCCGGACAGGGGAGTAATACGCAGTATTTT.

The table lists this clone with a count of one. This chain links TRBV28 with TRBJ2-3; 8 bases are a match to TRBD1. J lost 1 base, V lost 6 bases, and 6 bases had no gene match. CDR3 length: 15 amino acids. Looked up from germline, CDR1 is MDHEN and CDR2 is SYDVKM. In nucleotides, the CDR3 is TGTGCCAGCAGCCACCCGGGACAGGGCACAGATACGCAGTATTTT. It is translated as CASSHPGQGTDTQYF. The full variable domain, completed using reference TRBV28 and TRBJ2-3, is DVKVTQSSRYLVKRTGEKVFLECVQDMDHENMFWYRQDPGLGLRLIYFSYDVKMKEKGDIPEGYSVSREKKERFSLILESASTNQTSMYLCASSHPGQGTDTQYFGPGTRLTVL.

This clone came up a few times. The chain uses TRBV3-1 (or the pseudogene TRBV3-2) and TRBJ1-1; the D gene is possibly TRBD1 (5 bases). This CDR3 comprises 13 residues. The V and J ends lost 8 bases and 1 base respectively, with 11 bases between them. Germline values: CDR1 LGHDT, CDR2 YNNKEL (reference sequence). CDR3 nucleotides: TGTGCCAGCCGGGCGACAGCGAACACTGAAGCTTTCTTT. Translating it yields CASRATANTEAFF.

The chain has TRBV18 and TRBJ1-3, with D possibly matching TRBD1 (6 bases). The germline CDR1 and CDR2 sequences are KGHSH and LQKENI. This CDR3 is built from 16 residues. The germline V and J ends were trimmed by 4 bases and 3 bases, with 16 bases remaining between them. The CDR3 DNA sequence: TGTGCCAGCTCACATCCCGGGACAAAGGTTGGAAACACCATATATTTT. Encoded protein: CASSHPGTKVGNTIYF.

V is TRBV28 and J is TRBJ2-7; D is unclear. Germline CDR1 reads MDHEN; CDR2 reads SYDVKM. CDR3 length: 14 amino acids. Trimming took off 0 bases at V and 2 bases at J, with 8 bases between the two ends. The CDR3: CASSLWGVTYEQYF. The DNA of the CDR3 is TGTGCCAGCAGTTTATGGGGCGTGACCTACGAGCAGTACTTC. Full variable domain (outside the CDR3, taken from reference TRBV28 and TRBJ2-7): DVKVTQSSRYLVKRTGEKVFLECVQDMDHENMFWYRQDPGLGLRLIYFSYDVKMKEKGDIPEGYSVSREKKERFSLILESASTNQTSMYLCASSLWGVTYEQYFGPGTRLTVT.